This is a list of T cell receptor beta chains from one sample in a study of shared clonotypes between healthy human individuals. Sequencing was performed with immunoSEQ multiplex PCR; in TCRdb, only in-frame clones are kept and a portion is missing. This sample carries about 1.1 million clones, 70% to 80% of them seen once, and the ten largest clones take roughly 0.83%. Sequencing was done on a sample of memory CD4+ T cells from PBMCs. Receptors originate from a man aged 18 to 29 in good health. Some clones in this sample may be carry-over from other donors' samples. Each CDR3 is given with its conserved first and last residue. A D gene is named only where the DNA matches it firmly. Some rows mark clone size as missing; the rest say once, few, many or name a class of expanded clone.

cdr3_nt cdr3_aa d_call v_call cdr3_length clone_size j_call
TGTGCCAGCAGTTTTCTCGGGGACCGGGGGGCTAGCACAGATACGCAGTATTTT CASSFLGDRGASTDTQYF - TRBV28 18 - TRBJ2-3
TGTGCCAGCTCACCAGGGGACAGGGGGCGGGCGGAAGCTTTCTTT CASSPGDRGRAEAFF TRBD1 TRBV18 15 - TRBJ1-1
TGTGCCAGCGCGGGGACGGAGACCCAGTACTTC CASAGTETQYF - TRBV7-2 11 - TRBJ2-5
TGCGCCAGCAGCGGGGGACAGGGGCTAGATGGCTACACCTTC CASSGGQGLDGYTF TRBD1 TRBV5-1 14 - TRBJ1-2
TGTGCCAGCAGCTTGGGGGGAATTCAAGAGACCCAGTACTTC CASSLGGIQETQYF - TRBV5-8 14 - TRBJ2-5
TGTGCCAGCAGTGAAGAGAAAGCGGGCCAGGGAAATACGCAGTATTTT CASSEEKAGQGNTQYF - TRBV2 16 - TRBJ2-3
TGTGCCACCAGGGGAGGGACAGCGAACACTGAAGCTTTCTTT CATRGGTANTEAFF TRBD1 TRBV15 14 - TRBJ1-1
TGTGCCAGCAGTCTCCAGGGGACAGCCACTGAAGCTTTCTTT CASSLQGTATEAFF TRBD1 TRBV27 14 - TRBJ1-1
TGTGCCAGCAGCAGAGCCGGGGAGCTGTTTTTT CASSRAGELFF - TRBV6-5 11 - TRBJ2-2
TGCGCCAGCAGCCCCCGACTAGCGGCCTCCTACGAGCAGTACTTC CASSPRLAASYEQYF TRBD2 TRBV4-1 15 many TRBJ2-7
TGTGCCCTCGGGTCGAGCTCCTACAATGAGCAGTTCTTC CALGSSSYNEQFF - TRBV15 13 - TRBJ2-1
TGTGCCAGCAGCTTAGGGGACAGGGTATACACTGAAGCTTTCTTT CASSLGDRVYTEAFF TRBD1 TRBV7-2 15 - TRBJ1-1
TGTGCCAGCAGCTTTAGGTACAGCTCACGTGTAGAAGATACGCAGTATTTT CASSFRYSSRVEDTQYF - TRBV5-4 17 - TRBJ2-3
TGCAGCGCAGATTCGAATCGAGAGCAGTTCTTC CSADSNREQFF - TRBV29-1 11 - TRBJ2-1
TGTGCCAGCAGCTTGGGGGACAAAAACATTCAGTACTTC CASSLGDKNIQYF - TRBV11-3 13 - TRBJ2-4
TGTGCCAGCAGCCGCGACACCGGGGAGCTGTTTTTT CASSRDTGELFF - TRBV7-3 12 - TRBJ2-2
TGTGCCAGCAGTTACGACAGGGGGAGCTCCTACAATGAGCAGTTCTTC CASSYDRGSSYNEQFF TRBD1 TRBV6-5 16 - TRBJ2-1
TGTGCCCCCCCGGGGCTTTACAATGAGCAGTTCTTC CAPPGLYNEQFF - TRBV19 12 - TRBJ2-1
TGTGCCAGTAGTATAGCTCAGGGCCCAGCCCCGGGAGAGACCCAGTACTTC CASSIAQGPAPGETQYF - TRBV19 17 - TRBJ2-5
TGTGCCAGCAGTTTTGCCAATGCCAACGGAGAGCAGTACTTC CASSFANANGEQYF - TRBV28 14 - TRBJ2-7
TGTGCCAGCAGTTTCGGACTAGCGGACCAAGAGACCCAGTACTTC CASSFGLADQETQYF TRBD2 TRBV28 15 - TRBJ2-5
TGTGCCACCAGCAGAGATGGTTCTATGGGGACACCGAGGACTTATAGCAATCAGCCCCAGCATTTT CATSRDGSMGTPRTYSNQPQHF - TRBV15 22 once TRBJ1-5
TGCGCCAGCAGCTTGGTTCAGGAGGGTTTCGAGACCCAGTACTTC CASSLVQEGFETQYF - TRBV5-1 15 - TRBJ2-5
TGTGCCAGCAGCCAAGGGGTATACGAGCAGTACTTC CASSQGVYEQYF - TRBV4-2 12 - TRBJ2-7
TGTGCCAGTAGTATTGGCAGGGGAAGGGAGCCCCAGCATTTT CASSIGRGREPQHF - TRBV19 14 - TRBJ1-5
TGCGCCAGCAGCCCCCGCTTGACCCCAGATACGCAGTATTTT CASSPRLTPDTQYF - TRBV5-1 14 - TRBJ2-3
TGTGCCAGCAGTGGCTCGTTTGAAGAGACCCAGTACTTC CASSGSFEETQYF - TRBV6-9 13 - TRBJ2-5
TGTGCCACCAGCAGAGATCCCCAGTCCTACGAGCAGTACTTC CATSRDPQSYEQYF - TRBV15 14 - TRBJ2-7
TGTGCCAGTAGTATAAGGGGTCAGGGCACTGAAGCTTTCTTT CASSIRGQGTEAFF - TRBV19 14 - TRBJ1-1
TGTGCCATCAGTGAGTCGAGTAAGACAGGGGGGAATGAGCAGTTCTTC CAISESSKTGGNEQFF TRBD1 TRBV10-3 16 - TRBJ2-1
TGTGCCAGCAGCTCCCGACTAGCCCTTTCCTACAATGAGCAGTTCTTC CASSSRLALSYNEQFF TRBD2 TRBV5-6 16 once TRBJ2-1
TGTGCCAGCTCACCTAGCGGGAGCTCCTACGAGCAGTACTTC CASSPSGSSYEQYF TRBD2 TRBV18 14 - TRBJ2-7
TGTGCCAGCAGCTTAGAAACTAGCGGGGTGGGGGAGCAGTTCTTC CASSLETSGVGEQFF TRBD2 TRBV7-9 15 few TRBJ2-1
TGTGCCAGCTCATCTACGTCTGGGACAGGGCTCTACGAGCAGTACTTC CASSSTSGTGLYEQYF TRBD1 TRBV18 16 - TRBJ2-7
TGTGCCAGCAGCCTTCTGGGTGGAACAACGATCCCCAACGAGCAGTACTTC CASSLLGGTTIPNEQYF - TRBV5-6 17 - TRBJ2-7
TGCGCCAGCAGCCAAGCGCTCACGGGCGAGCAGTACTTC CASSQALTGEQYF - TRBV4-3 13 - TRBJ2-7
TGTGCCAGCAGTGACAAGCCCACTCAGCCCCAGCATTTT CASSDKPTQPQHF - TRBV6-1 13 - TRBJ1-5
TGTGCCAGCAGGGGACTAGCGGGTTACAATGAGCAGTTCTTC CASRGLAGYNEQFF TRBD2 TRBV6-5 14 - TRBJ2-1
TGTGCCAGCAGTCCAAGATCTACGGGGCAGTACTTC CASSPRSTGQYF - TRBV28 12 - TRBJ2-7
TGTGCCTGGAGTGTACCCCCCGGGGGAAGGGGTCAGCCCCAGCATTTT CAWSVPPGGRGQPQHF - TRBV30 16 - TRBJ1-5
TGTGCCAGCAGCAGAGGGACTAGCGGTAACACAGATACGCAGTATTTT CASSRGTSGNTDTQYF TRBD2 TRBV7-2 16 - TRBJ2-3
TGTGCCAGCAGCCCAGGGGACGGGACCACAGATACGCAGTATTTT CASSPGDGTTDTQYF - TRBV9 15 - TRBJ2-3
TGTGCCAGCAGTTCAGGCACTGAAGCTTTCTTT CASSSGTEAFF - TRBV28 11 - TRBJ1-1
TGTGCCAGCAGTGAACCACTAGCTGACGCCGCCGGGGAGCTGTTTTTT CASSEPLADAAGELFF - TRBV2 16 - TRBJ2-2
TGTGCCAGCAGCTCAAGGACTAGCGGGAGAACGGATGAGCAGTTCTTC CASSSRTSGRTDEQFF TRBD2 TRBV7-2 16 - TRBJ2-1
TGTGCCAGCAGCCGGGACGAGAATTCACCCCTCCACTTT CASSRDENSPLHF - TRBV7-3 13 - TRBJ1-6